This T cell receptor beta chain emerged from a study of CD8 T cells in Susac syndrome. Sequencing of TCR beta was carried out in blood CD8+ and CD4+ T cells. The CDR3 totals 19 residues. Germline assignment: CDR1 SEHNR and CDR2 FQNEAQ (reference sequence). The V segment lost 2 bases and the J segment 0 bases; nucleotides outside the gene matches: 13. Random hexamers primed reverse transcription of about 0.5 to 1 ug RNA. MiXCR was run by TCRdb on the immunoSEQ multiplex PCR reads, yielding one entry per CDR3 protein. The table includes about 300,000 distinct CDR3 sequences, approximately 85% detected once.

Sequenced material: CD8+ T cells from PBMCs. The chain couples TRBV7-9 to TRBJ2-7; 10 bases fit TRBD2. This sequence was found in a human donor with multiple sclerosis. CDR3 protein: CASSLSRAGGPFSSYEQYF. In DNA, the CDR3 is TGTGCCAGCAGCTTATCTCGAGCGGGAGGGCCTTTTAGCTCCTACGAGCAGTACTTC.